Reported below is one T cell receptor (beta chain). Its target is unknown. This record belongs to a study of human T cells and chemical hapten exposure. Overall study context: How much TCR each sample yielded varied, mostly because pooled library volumes differed slightly.

Between the trimmed V and J ends, which lost 7 bases and 2 bases, there was a span of 10 bases. The CDR3 is made up of 12 amino acids. The germline V gene has CDR1 SQVTM and CDR2 ANQGSEA. Study observations and caveats: Among expanded TCRs, significantly more large CDR3 similarity clusters formed than among controls. DPC sensitization did not alter TCRs above 1 in 1000 frequency.

Unique molecular identifiers were attached to individual cDNA molecules during library preparation. MiXCR, applied by TCRdb to the RACE reads, yields one record per CDR3 protein. This table has some 190,000 distinct CDR3 sequences, 20% to 25% appearing once. Time point of the sample: patch test 1, 2 weeks after DPC sensitization. The treatment denotes: therapeutic diphenylcyclopropenone sensitization with weekly scalp DPC. This chain links TRBV29-1 with TRBJ2-3; no definite D call. The input for sequencing was whole blood, taken in connection with sensitization to the hapten diphenylcyclopropenone (DPC). This clonotype was sampled from a woman in her fifties or sixties with alopecia areata. Some clones in this sample may be carry-over from other donors' samples. In DNA form, the CDR3 reads TGCAGCGCACGAGTATTCACAGATACGCAGTATTTT. This gives the protein CSARVFTDTQYF.